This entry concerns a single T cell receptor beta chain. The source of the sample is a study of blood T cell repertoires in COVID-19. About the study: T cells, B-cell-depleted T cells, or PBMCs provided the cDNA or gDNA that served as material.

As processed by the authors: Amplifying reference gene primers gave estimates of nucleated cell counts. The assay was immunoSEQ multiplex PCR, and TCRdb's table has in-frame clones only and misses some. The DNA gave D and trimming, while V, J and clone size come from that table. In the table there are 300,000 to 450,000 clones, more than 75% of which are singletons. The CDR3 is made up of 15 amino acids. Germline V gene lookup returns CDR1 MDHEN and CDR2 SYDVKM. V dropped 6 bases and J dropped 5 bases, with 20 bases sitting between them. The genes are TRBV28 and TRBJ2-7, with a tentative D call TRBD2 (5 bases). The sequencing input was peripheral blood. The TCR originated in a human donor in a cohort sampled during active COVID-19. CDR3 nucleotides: TGTGCCAGCAGCCCTCCCCCGGACTCAGCTAACGAGCAGTACTTC. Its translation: CASSPPPDSANEQYF.